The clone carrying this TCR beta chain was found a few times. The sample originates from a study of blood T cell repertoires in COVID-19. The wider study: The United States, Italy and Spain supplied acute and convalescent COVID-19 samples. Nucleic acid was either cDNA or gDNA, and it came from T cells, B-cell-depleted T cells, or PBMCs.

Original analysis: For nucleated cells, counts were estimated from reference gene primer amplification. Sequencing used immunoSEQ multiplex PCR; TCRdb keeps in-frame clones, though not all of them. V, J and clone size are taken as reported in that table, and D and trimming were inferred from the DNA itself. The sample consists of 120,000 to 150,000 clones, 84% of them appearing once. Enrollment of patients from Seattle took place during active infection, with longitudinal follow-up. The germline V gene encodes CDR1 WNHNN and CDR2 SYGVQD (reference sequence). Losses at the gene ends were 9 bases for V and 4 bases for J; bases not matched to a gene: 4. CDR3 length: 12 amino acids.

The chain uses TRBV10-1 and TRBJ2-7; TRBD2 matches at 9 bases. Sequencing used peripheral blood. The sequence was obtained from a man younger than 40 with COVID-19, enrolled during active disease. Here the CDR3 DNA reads TGCGCCAGAAGCGGGAGGCCTTACGAGCAGTACTTC. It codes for CARSGRPYEQYF.